This TCR beta chain was sequenced in a study of T cell clones after liver transplantation. Study-wide background: TCRbeta sequencing after a pre-transplant mixed lymphocyte reaction identified graft-donor-reactive clones, later tracked in post-transplant blood.

Looked up from germline, CDR1 is MDHEN and CDR2 is SYDVKM. Deletions cut 2 bases from V and 3 bases from J, with 6 bases between. The CDR3 is 13 residues long. The protocol was immunoSEQ multiplex PCR, while the TCRdb copy is restricted to in-frame clones and leaves out a portion. The sample records tens of thousands of clones, roughly 85% being singletons. This clonotype was sampled from a human patient who received a liver transplant. Part of the T cell pool may stem from the graft donor. The chain has TRBV28 and TRBJ2-3; D gene ambiguous. Sequences were derived from CD4+ T cells from blood, sampled at the 22-month timepoint. CDR3 loop: CASSLMGTDTQYF. The CDR3 DNA follows: TGTGCCAGCAGTTTAATGGGGACAGATACGCAGTATTTT.